This T cell receptor beta chain originates from a study of cytomegalovirus exposure and HLA in healthy donors. Study results and limitations: CMV antigen specificity was confirmed in vitro for three CMV-associated chains. The study listed 150 to 200 cytomegalovirus-associated TCR beta chains. In a later analysis, HLA-C alleles had the fewest associated TCRs, DRB1 alleles the most.

60 Vbeta and 13 Jbeta primers were used in PCR. Libraries were prepared by immunoSEQ multiplex PCR; TCRdb keeps only in-frame clonotypes and omits some of them. The data hold under 200,000 clones, with almost 80% observed a single time. There are a few counts of this clone. Antigen specificity is unknown. This CDR3 is built from 17 residues. CDR1 and CDR2 (germline): LGHNA, YSLEER. V was clipped by 1 base and J by 3 bases, with 18 bases between them. This receptor was obtained from a woman aged 50 to 60 in good health and CMV-seronegative. The sample taken for sequencing was PBMCs. The chain links TRBV4-3 to TRBJ1-2; weak D call: TRBD1 (6 bases). Here the CDR3 DNA reads TGCGCCAGCAGCCAAGCGGACAGTCTCGGTCTATACTATGGCTACACCTTC. Its translation: CASSQADSLGLYYGYTF.